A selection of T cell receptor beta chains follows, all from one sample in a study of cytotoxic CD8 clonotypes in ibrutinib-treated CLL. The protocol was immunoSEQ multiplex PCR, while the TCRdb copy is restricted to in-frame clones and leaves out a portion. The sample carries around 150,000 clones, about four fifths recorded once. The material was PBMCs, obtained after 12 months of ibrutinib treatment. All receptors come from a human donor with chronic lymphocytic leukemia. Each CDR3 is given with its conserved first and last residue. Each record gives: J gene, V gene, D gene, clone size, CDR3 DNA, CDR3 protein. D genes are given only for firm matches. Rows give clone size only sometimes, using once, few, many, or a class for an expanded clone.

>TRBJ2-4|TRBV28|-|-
TGTGCCAGCAGTCTAATCTCCCTGGGGTACATTCAGTACTTC
CASSLISLGYIQYF
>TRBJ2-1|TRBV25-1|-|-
TGTGCCAGCAGTGACCTGAGCTCCTACAATGAGCAGTTCTTC
CASSDLSSYNEQFF
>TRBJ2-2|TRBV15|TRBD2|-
TGTGCCACCAGCAGAGATTCGGGGGGGCGGATAACCGGGGAGCTGTTTTTT
CATSRDSGGRITGELFF
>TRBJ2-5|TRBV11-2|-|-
TGTGCCAGCAGCTTATTTATCACTACGAACCAAGAGACCCAGTACTTC
CASSLFITTNQETQYF
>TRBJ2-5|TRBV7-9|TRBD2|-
TGTGCCAGCAGCTTAGCACTAGCGGGGGGGCCCTCGGAGACCCAGTACTTC
CASSLALAGGPSETQYF
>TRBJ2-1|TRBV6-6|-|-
TGTGCCAGCGGTCGGAATCTCAATGAGCAGTTCTTC
CASGRNLNEQFF
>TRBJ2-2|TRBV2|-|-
TGTGCCAGCAGCTCCCGTGGCACCGGGGAGCTGTTTTTT
CASSSRGTGELFF
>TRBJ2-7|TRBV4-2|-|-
TGTGCCAGCAGCGCACAACTAGTCCCATCCTACGAGCAGTACTTC
CASSAQLVPSYEQYF
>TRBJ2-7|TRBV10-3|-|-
TGTGCCATCAGTGAGGCTGGCACCTACGAGCAGTACTTC
CAISEAGTYEQYF
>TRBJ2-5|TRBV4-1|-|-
TGCGCCAGCAGCCAAGCGGTAGTCGCCCCCCAGGAGACCCAGTACTTC
CASSQAVVAPQETQYF
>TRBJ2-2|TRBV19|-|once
TGTGCCAGTAGCTCCTTCCTAGCGACCGGGGAGCTGTTTTTT
CASSSFLATGELFF
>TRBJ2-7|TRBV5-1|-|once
TGCGCCAGCAGCATCACAGCCTACGAGCAGTACTTC
CASSITAYEQYF
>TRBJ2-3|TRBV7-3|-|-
TGTGCCAGCAGCTTAACGGGGCAGGGCACAGATACGCAGTATTTT
CASSLTGQGTDTQYF
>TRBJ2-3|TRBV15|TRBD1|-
TGTGCCACCAGCAGAGACAGGGGGTACACAGATACGCAGTATTTT
CATSRDRGYTDTQYF
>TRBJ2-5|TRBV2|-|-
TGTGCCAGCAGTGAACAGGAGCAAGAGACCCAGTACTTC
CASSEQEQETQYF
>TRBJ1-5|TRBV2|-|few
TGTGCCAGCAGGCGAGTTTATGGGGTCGATCAGCCCCAGCATTTT
CASRRVYGVDQPQHF
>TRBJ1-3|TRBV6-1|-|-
TGTGCCAGCAGTGAGGTTAGGGGGGCTTCTGGAAACACCATATATTTT
CASSEVRGASGNTIYF
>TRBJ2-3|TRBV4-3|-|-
TGCGCCAGCAGCCAAGAATGGAGAGGAGATACGCAGTATTTT
CASSQEWRGDTQYF
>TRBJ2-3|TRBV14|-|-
TGTGCCAGCAGCGCGACCACTACGCAGTATTTT
CASSATTTQYF
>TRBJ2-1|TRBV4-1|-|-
TGCGCCAGCAGCCAAGCCGACAGGATTAACAATGAGCAGTTCTTC
CASSQADRINNEQFF
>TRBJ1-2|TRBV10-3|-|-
TGTGCCATCAGAAACGGGGGAGCGAAGGGGGGCTACACCTTC
CAIRNGGAKGGYTF
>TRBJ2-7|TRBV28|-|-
TGTGCCAGCAGTCCACAGGGTTTCCTCTACGAGCAGTACTTC
CASSPQGFLYEQYF
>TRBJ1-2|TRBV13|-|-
TGTGCCAGCAGCTTAGGACAGGGCTCCAAGGATGGCTACACCTTC
CASSLGQGSKDGYTF
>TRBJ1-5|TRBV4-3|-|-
TGCGCCAGCAGCCAACGACATTATAGCAATCAGCCCCAGCATTTT
CASSQRHYSNQPQHF
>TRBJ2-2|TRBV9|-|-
TGTGCCAGCAGCGTAAGGGGTAGCGTGAACACCGGGGAGCTGTTTTTT
CASSVRGSVNTGELFF
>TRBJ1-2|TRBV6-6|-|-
TGTGCCAGCAGTTACGGGGGGTCCTGGTTCTACGCCTTC
CASSYGGSWFYAF
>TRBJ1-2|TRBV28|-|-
TGTGCCAGCAGGATCACAAGCAACTATGGCTACACCTTC
CASRITSNYGYTF
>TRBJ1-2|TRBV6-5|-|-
TGTGCCAGCAGTTACTCGGGAATCTATGGCTACACCTTC
CASSYSGIYGYTF
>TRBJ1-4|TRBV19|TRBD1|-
TGTGCCAGTAGTTCGACAGGGGGCCTTTCCAATGAAAAACTGTTTTTT
CASSSTGGLSNEKLFF
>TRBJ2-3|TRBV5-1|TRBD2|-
TGCGCCAGCAGACGGGGGGAACTGGGTACGCAGTATTTT
CASRRGELGTQYF
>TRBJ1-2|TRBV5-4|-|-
TGTGCCAGCAGCCTTCAGGGAAGGAACTATGGCTACACCTTC
CASSLQGRNYGYTF
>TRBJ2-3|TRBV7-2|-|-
TGTGCCAGCAGCTCGGGACTCTATCGGGATACGCAGTATTTT
CASSSGLYRDTQYF
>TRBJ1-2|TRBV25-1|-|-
TGTGCCAGCAGTGGACGTTACGTTTTAGCTAACTATGGCTACACCTTC
CASSGRYVLANYGYTF
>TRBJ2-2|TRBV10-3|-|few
TGTGCCATCAGTGACGATATAACCGGAACCGGGGAGCTGTTTTTT
CAISDDITGTGELFF
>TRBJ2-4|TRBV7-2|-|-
TGTGCCAGCAGCCCCGCGGCCAAAAACATTCAGTACTTC
CASSPAAKNIQYF
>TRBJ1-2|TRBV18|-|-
TGTGCCGTCGGGGCAGGAGCTAACTATGGCTACACCTTC
CAVGAGANYGYTF
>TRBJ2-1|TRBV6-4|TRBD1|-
TGTGCCAGCAGTGCCCAGGGGGAGAACAATGAGCAGTTCTTC
CASSAQGENNEQFF
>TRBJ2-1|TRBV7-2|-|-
TGTGCCAGCAGCTTATGGGCAGTAGGGGGTGAGCAGTTCTTC
CASSLWAVGGEQFF
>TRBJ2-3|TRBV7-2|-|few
TGTGCCAGCAGCTTAGAACTAGAGTCGACGCAGTATTTT
CASSLELESTQYF
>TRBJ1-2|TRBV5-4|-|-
TGTGCCAGCAGCTTGGATACGGGGAACTATGGCTACACCTTC
CASSLDTGNYGYTF
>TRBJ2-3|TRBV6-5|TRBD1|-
TGTGCCAGCGGAGGGACAGGTCTCGGCGGTACGCAGTATTTT
CASGGTGLGGTQYF
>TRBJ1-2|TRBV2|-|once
TGTGCCAGCAGTCCCAACAGTTTACCTAACTATGGCTACACCTTC
CASSPNSLPNYGYTF
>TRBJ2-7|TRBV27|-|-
TGTGCCAGCAGTTTCCACCGGCGGGAGCAGTACTTC
CASSFHRREQYF